The clone carrying this TCR beta chain was recorded at least ten times. Its cognate antigen is unknown. This sample stems from a study of molecular identifiers for immune sequencing clone quantification. Input for naive CD8 libraries was roughly 19,000 to 1,100,000 sorted cells; the RNA fraction used was 10%, 30% or 50%. The authors gated naive CD8 T cells as CD8+CD4-CCR7+CD45RA+ for sorting. Generation of bulk TCR libraries relied on previously described methods and listed TCR primers. TCRdb re-called the PCR reads with MiXCR, one entry per CDR3 protein. The sample includes about 640,000 distinct CDR3 sequences, 15% to 20% of them seen just once. Study results and limitations: Under 1% of molecules in naive cells, but over 98% of effector molecules, belonged to clones above 20 RNA copies.

V was trimmed by 4 bases and J by 7 bases, leaving 6 bases between them. This CDR3 is 11 amino acids long. CDR1 and CDR2 (germline): MNHEY, SVGAGI. The chain has TRBV6-5 and TRBJ2-3; D is undetermined. This sequence was found in a human donor in good health. Some libraries in this study had Jurkat cell RNA spiked in. Sequenced input: naive CD8+ T cells from blood, with Jurkat cell RNA spiked in. Subset given: FACS-sorted CD8+CD4-CCR7+CD45RA+ naive T cells. The CDR3, as DNA: TGTGCCAGCAGTTCACAGCATACGCAGTATTTT. Its protein is CASSSQHTQYF.